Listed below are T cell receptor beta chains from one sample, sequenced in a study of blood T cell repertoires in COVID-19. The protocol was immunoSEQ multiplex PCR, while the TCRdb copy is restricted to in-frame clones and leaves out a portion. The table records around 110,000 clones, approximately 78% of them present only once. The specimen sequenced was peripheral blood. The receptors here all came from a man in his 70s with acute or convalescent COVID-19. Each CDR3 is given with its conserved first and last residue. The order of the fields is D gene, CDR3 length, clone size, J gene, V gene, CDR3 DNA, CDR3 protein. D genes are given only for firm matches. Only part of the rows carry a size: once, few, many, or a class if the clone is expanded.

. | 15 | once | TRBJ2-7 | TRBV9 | TGTGCCAGCAGCCCCACCCGGGACTGGGGTGGAAAACAGTACTTC | CASSPTRDWGGKQYF
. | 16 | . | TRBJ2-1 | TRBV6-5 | TGTGCCAGCAGTTCTTCTTACAATACGATCTACAATGAGCAGTTCTTC | CASSSSYNTIYNEQFF
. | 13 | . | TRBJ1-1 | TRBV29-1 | TGCAGCGTTGCCCACCAGGGTAACACTGAAGCTTTCTTT | CSVAHQGNTEAFF
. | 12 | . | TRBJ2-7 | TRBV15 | TGTGCCACCGGACCTGGGGGGTCCGAGCAGTACTTC | CATGPGGSEQYF
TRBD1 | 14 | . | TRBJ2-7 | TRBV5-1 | TGCGCCAGCAGCTTGGGACAGGGGGCCGTTGAGCAGTACTTC | CASSLGQGAVEQYF
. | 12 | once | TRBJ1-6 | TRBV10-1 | TGCGCCACCGGGATAAATAATTCACCCCTCCACTTT | CATGINNSPLHF
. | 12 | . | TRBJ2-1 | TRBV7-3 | TGTGCCAGCAGCTCTACAGGGCTTGAGCAGTTCTTC | CASSSTGLEQFF
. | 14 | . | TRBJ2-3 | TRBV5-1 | TGCGCCAGCAGCCCAGGGACTAGCACAGATACGCAGTATTTT | CASSPGTSTDTQYF
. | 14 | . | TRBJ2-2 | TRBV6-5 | TGTGCCAGCAGTACAGAATTGAACACCGGGGAGCTGTTTTTT | CASSTELNTGELFF
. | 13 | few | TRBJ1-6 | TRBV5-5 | TGTGCCAGCAGCTTGGACGGGAGTGGACCCCTCCACTTT | CASSLDGSGPLHF
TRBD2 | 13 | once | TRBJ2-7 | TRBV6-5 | TGTGCCAGCAGTTACGGGACTAGCTACGAGCAGTACTTC | CASSYGTSYEQYF
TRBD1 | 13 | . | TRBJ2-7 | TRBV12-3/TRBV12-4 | TGTGCCAGCAGTCCTCGACAGGGAAGCGAGCAGTACTTC | CASSPRQGSEQYF
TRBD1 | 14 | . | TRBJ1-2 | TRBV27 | TGTGCCACCGGACAGGGTGAAGCTAACTATGGCTACACCTTC | CATGQGEANYGYTF
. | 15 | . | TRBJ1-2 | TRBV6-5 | TGTGCCAGCAGTCCTCAGGGGCGCGGAAACTATGGCTACACCTTC | CASSPQGRGNYGYTF
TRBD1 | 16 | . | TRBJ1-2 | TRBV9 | TGTGCCAGCAGCGTTATACCGGGACAGACTAACTATGGCTACACCTTC | CASSVIPGQTNYGYTF
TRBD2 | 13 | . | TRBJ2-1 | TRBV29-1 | TGCAGCGTCGGGACTAGCGGGGAGAATGAGCAGTTCTTC | CSVGTSGENEQFF
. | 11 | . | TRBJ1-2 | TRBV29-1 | TGCAGCGTCAGGGGCATCCTTGGCTACACCTTC | CSVRGILGYTF
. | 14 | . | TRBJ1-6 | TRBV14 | TGTGCCAGCAGCCAAGATCGGGGGATCTCACCCCTCCACTTT | CASSQDRGISPLHF
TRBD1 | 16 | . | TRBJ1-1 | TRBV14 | TGTGCCAGCAGCCATCAACCGGGACAGGGGAACACTGAAGCTTTCTTT | CASSHQPGQGNTEAFF
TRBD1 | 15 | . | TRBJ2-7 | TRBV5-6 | TGTGCCAGCAGCTTCCAGTCCCGGGACAGGGTTGAGCAGTACTTC | CASSFQSRDRVEQYF
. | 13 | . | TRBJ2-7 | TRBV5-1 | TGCGCCAGCAGCTTTCAGGGGGGATACGAGCAGTACTTC | CASSFQGGYEQYF
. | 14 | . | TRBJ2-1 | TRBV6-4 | TGTGCCAGCAGTGACTCCAGTAATCGAAATGAGCAGTTCTTC | CASSDSSNRNEQFF
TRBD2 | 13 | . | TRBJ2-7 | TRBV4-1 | TGCGCCAGCAGCGAAGTTGCGGGGGACGAGCAGTACTTC | CASSEVAGDEQYF
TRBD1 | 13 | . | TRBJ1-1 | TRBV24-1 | TGTGCCACTCAGGGACAGGCGAACACTGAAGCTTTCTTT | CATQGQANTEAFF
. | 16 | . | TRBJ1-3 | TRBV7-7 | TGTGCCAGCAGACATATCGGGGTAGATGATGGAAACACCATATATTTT | CASRHIGVDDGNTIYF
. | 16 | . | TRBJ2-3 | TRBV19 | TGTGCCAGTACCCATGCCTCGGGCAGGGGCACAGATACGCAGTATTTT | CASTHASGRGTDTQYF
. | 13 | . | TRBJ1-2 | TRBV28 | TGTGCCAGCAGCCGCGACCCAGGTTATGGCTACACCTTC | CASSRDPGYGYTF
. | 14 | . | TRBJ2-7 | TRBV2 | TGTGCCAGCACATTACAGGATTTCTCCTACGAGCAGTACTTC | CASTLQDFSYEQYF
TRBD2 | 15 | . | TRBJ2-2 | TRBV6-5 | TGTGCCAGCAGTACAAAACTTAGCGGGGAGGGGGAGCTGTTTTTT | CASSTKLSGEGELFF
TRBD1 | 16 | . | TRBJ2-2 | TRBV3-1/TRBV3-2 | TGTGCCAGCAGCCGGCCGGGACAGGCGAACACCGGGGAGCTGTTTTTT | CASSRPGQANTGELFF
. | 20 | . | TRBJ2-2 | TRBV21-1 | TGTGCCAGCAGCAAATGGGTAACTAGCGGGAGGCCAACGAACACCGGGGAGCTGTTTTTT | CASSKWVTSGRPTNTGELFF
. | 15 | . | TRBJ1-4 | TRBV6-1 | TGTGCCAGCAGTGAAGCGAAGGCAGGGGTAAAAAAACTGTTTTTT | CASSEAKAGVKKLFF
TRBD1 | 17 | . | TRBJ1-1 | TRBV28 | TGTGCCAGCAGTCTATCAAAACCGGGACAGGGGGCGACTAACGCTTTCTTT | CASSLSKPGQGATNAFF
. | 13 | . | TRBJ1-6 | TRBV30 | TGTGCCTGGAGTATCCAGGGAAATTCACCCCTCCACTTT | CAWSIQGNSPLHF
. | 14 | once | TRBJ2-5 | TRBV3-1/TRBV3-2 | TGTGCCAGCAGTGTCCAGGGGGGCTTGGAGACCCAGTACTTC | CASSVQGGLETQYF
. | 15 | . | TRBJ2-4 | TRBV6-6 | TGTGCCAGCAGAAACCCAGCCGGGGCCAAAAACATTCAGTACTTC | CASRNPAGAKNIQYF
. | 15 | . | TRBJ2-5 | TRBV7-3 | TGTGCCAGCAGCTTATCCCCGACTAGGGGTGAGACCCAGTACTTC | CASSLSPTRGETQYF
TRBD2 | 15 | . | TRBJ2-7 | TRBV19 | TGTGCCAGTTACATCAGAGCGGGAGGGTCCTACGAGCAGTACTTC | CASYIRAGGSYEQYF
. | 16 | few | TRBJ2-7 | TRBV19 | TGTGCCAGTAGTATTTCCGGGACATCAAGCTCCTACGAGCAGTACTTC | CASSISGTSSSYEQYF
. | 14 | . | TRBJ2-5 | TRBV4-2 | TGTGCCAGCAGCCAAGACACTACGCAAGAGACCCAGTACTTC | CASSQDTTQETQYF
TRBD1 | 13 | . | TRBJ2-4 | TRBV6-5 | TGTGCCAGCAGTTACAGACAGGGAAACATTCAGTACTTC | CASSYRQGNIQYF
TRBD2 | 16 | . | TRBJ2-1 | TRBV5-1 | TGCGCCAGCAGCTTGCAGGGACTAGCGGGAGAGACTGAGCAGTTCTTC | CASSLQGLAGETEQFF
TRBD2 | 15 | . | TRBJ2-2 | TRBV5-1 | TGCGCCAGCAGCTTGGTGGTAGCGGGGACCGGGGAGCTGTTTTTT | CASSLVVAGTGELFF
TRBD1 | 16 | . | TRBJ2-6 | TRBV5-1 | TGCGCCAGCAGCGTTACAGGGGACTCTGGGGCCAACGTCCTGACTTTC | CASSVTGDSGANVLTF
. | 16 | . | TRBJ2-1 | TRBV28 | TGTGCCAGCAGTTGGGTACAGGTTTTAGGTAGCAATGAGCAGTTCTTC | CASSWVQVLGSNEQFF
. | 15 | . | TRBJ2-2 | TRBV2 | TGTGCCAGCAGGGGCAGGCGGACCAGAGGGGGGGAGCTGTTTTTT | CASRGRRTRGGELFF
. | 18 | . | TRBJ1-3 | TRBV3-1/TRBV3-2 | TGTGCCAGCAGCCAACGCATGGCCGGGACAAGCTCTGGAAACACCATATATTTT | CASSQRMAGTSSGNTIYF
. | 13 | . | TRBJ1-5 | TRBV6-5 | TGTGCCAGCAGAAAAGGCAGGGTCCAGCCCCAGCATTTT | CASRKGRVQPQHF
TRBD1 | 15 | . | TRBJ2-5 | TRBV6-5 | TGTGCCAGCAGTCAAACAGGGGGCCGCCAAGAGACCCAGTACTTC | CASSQTGGRQETQYF
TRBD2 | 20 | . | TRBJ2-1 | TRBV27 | TGTGCCAGCAGTTTTCGGGGGACTAGCGGGAGGGGAAGGGTTTACAATGAGCAGTTCTTC | CASSFRGTSGRGRVYNEQFF
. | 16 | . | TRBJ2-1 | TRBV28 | TGTGCCAGCAGTTCTCGCTCTGGTTTTCGGTACAATGAGCAGTTCTTC | CASSSRSGFRYNEQFF
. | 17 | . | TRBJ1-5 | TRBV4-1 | TGCGCCAGCAGCCCGGATCCGGGACAAACGATAGTTCAGCCCCAGCATTTT | CASSPDPGQTIVQPQHF
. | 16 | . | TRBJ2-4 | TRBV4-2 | TGTGCCAGCAGCCAAGTTCCGGGCCAGGAGGGGAACATTCAGTACTTC | CASSQVPGQEGNIQYF
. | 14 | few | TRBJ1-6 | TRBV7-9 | TGTGCCAGCAGTAAGGGGGGGGACAATTCACCCCTCCACTTT | CASSKGGDNSPLHF
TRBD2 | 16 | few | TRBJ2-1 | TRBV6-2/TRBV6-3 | TGTGCCAGCAGCCCGTTCGGGGGGTATATCTACAATGAGCAGTTCTTC | CASSPFGGYIYNEQFF
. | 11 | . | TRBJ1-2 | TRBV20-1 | TGCAGTGTCAAACGACAGACGGCGTTCACCTTC | CSVKRQTAFTF
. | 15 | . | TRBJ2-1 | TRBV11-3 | TGTGCCAGCAGCCCCCGGGGGGCGGGATACAATGAGCAGTTCTTC | CASSPRGAGYNEQFF
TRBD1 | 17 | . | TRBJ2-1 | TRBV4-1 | TGCGCCAGCAGCCAAGCCGGGACAGGGAACTCCTACAATGAGCAGTTCTTC | CASSQAGTGNSYNEQFF
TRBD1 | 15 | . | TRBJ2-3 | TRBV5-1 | TGCGCCAGCGGAGGCGGCAGGGGGATCACAGATACGCAGTATTTT | CASGGGRGITDTQYF
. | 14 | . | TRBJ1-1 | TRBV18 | TGTGCCAGCTCACCCTTCGGGGTCGGCACTGAAGCTTTCTTT | CASSPFGVGTEAFF